This T cell receptor (beta chain) was captured in a study of CD8+CD57+ T cells in acquired aplastic anemia. V lost 7 bases and J 0 bases, leaving 15 bases between the germline ends. Germline V lookup: CDR1 SNHLY, CDR2 FYNNEI. CDR3 length equals 15 residues. The patients chosen for sequencing had shown expansion of CD8+CD57+ cells (detected by flow cytometry). TCR beta VDJ and CDR3 were profiled, and genomic DNA was the template. TCRdb reprocessed the reads with MiXCR, giving one entry per CDR3 protein. The data contain about 160,000 distinct CDR3 sequences, roughly two thirds of them singletons. The rearrangement uses TRBV2 and TRBJ1-1; D is uncertain. Input material: sorted CD4+, CD8+, or CD8+CD57+ T cells (not recorded which) from PBMCs. This receptor was identified in a human donor with aplastic anemia. The CDR3 spells CASIGQELMNTEAFF. CDR3 bases: TGTGCCAGCATTGGGCAAGAACTCATGAACACTGAAGCTTTCTTT.